The rows below give T cell receptor beta chains drawn from one sample of a study of T cell clones after liver transplantation. Clones were sequenced by immunoSEQ multiplex PCR, and TCRdb holds only the in-frame ones, with some missing. The data show tens of thousands of clones, 75% to 85% seen once. Source: CD4+ T cells from blood, taken 12 months after liver transplant. These receptors were collected from a human patient who received a liver transplant. A share of the T cells may be of graft donor origin. The CDR3 runs from the conserved cysteine through the conserved F or W. Each record gives: D gene, V gene, J gene, clone size, CDR3 DNA, CDR3 protein. D genes are given only for firm matches. For some rows the clone size is stated as once, few or many, or as a class when expanded; others skip it.

NA	TRBV2	TRBJ1-6	NA	TGTGCCAGCAGTGAAGCGCTTCCGGGTTATAATTCACCCCTCCACTTT	CASSEALPGYNSPLHF
TRBD1	TRBV6-1	TRBJ2-1	NA	TGTGCCAGCAACGTTGGACAGGGGGTGGGCAATGAGCAGTTCTTC	CASNVGQGVGNEQFF
TRBD1	TRBV10-2	TRBJ2-7	NA	TGCGCCAGCGGAACCGACAGGGGGCGATCCTACGAGCAGTACTTC	CASGTDRGRSYEQYF
NA	TRBV25-1	TRBJ1-1	once	TGTGCCAGCAGTGACCCCACTGAAGCTTTCTTT	CASSDPTEAFF
NA	TRBV10-2	TRBJ2-5	NA	TGCGCCAGCAGCGCGGCGGAGACCCAGTACTTC	CASSAAETQYF
TRBD2	TRBV10-3	TRBJ2-1	NA	TGTGCCATCAGTGAGTCGCAGACTAGCGGGTACAATGAGCAGTTCTTC	CAISESQTSGYNEQFF
TRBD1	TRBV5-4	TRBJ2-7	few	TGTGCCAGCAGCAGACAGGGCTTCTCCTACGAGCAGTACTTC	CASSRQGFSYEQYF
NA	TRBV5-4	TRBJ2-3	NA	TGTGCCAGCAGCTCCCGGGGCATGGCAGATACGCAGTATTTT	CASSSRGMADTQYF
TRBD1	TRBV5-1	TRBJ2-5	NA	TGCGCCAGCAGCTCGGGGAAGGGACAGCAAGAGACCCAGTACTTC	CASSSGKGQQETQYF
NA	TRBV7-2	TRBJ2-7	NA	TGTGCCAGCAGCTTACCCCGGATCGTCCAGCGACGGTTCACCTACGAGCAGTACTTC	CASSLPRIVQRRFTYEQYF
TRBD2	TRBV6-6	TRBJ2-2	NA	TGTGCCAGCAGTCCGTCGGGGGGATACGGGGAGCTGTTTTTT	CASSPSGGYGELFF